Listed here are 18 T cell receptor beta chains from one sample, sequenced in a study of breast tumors, draining lymph nodes, adjacent tissues. Samples came from axillary lymph nodes draining the breast cancer. In TCRdb, the multiplex PCR reads were re-called with MiXCR into one record per CDR3 protein. The sample consists of about 180,000 distinct CDR3 sequences, approximately 33% of them appearing once. Sequencing input: axillary lymph node tissue. Receptors originate from a female donor with breast cancer. Some clones in this sample may be carry-over from other donors' samples.

Ten or more counts support this clonotype. The chain carries TRBV27 and TRBJ2-3; TRBD2 is a possible D gene (5 bases). Germline CDR1 reads MNHEY; CDR2 reads SMNVEV (reference sequence). This CDR3 has 14 amino acids. The germline V and J ends were trimmed by 6 bases and 4 bases, with 14 bases remaining between them. CDR3 nucleotides: TGTGCCAGCAGCTTCGAGGGCGGCCCAGATACGCAGTATTTT. This encodes CASSFEGGPDTQYF.

This clonotype has ten or more counts. The V and J genes are TRBV12-3 or TRBV12-4 and TRBJ2-1; D is unclear. The germline V and J ends were trimmed by 2 bases and 5 bases, with 16 bases remaining between them. The CDR3 is 16 residues long. The CDR3 DNA reads TGTGCCAGCAGTTTATTAACCGCCCCGCCTAACAATGAGCAGTTCTTC. This gives the protein CASSLLTAPPNNEQFF.

This rearrangement joins TRBV30 to TRBJ1-1; D gene unclear. CDR1 GTSNPN and CDR2 SVGIG come from the germline V gene (reference sequence). This CDR3 is built from 14 residues. Trimming pared 3 bases from V and 2 bases from J, leaving 13 bases between. The CDR3 sequence: CAWSFPTLNTEAFF. CDR3 in DNA: TGTGCCTGGAGCTTTCCCACGCTAAACACTGAAGCTTTCTTT.

There are many counts of this clonotype. CDR3 sequence reads: CASSLGRKNEQFF. DNA for the CDR3: TGTGCCAGCAGCCTGGGAAGAAAAAATGAGCAGTTCTTC. This chain connects TRBV3-1 to TRBJ2-1, with D unclear. The V end was cut by 4 bases, the J end by 7 bases, with 11 bases between. Germline V gives CDR1 LGHDT, CDR2 YNNKEL (reference sequence). This CDR3 comprises 13 residues.

The rearrangement joins TRBV7-2 to TRBJ2-5, with D possibly called TRBD1 or TRBD2 (5 bases each). The CDR3 extends over 12 amino acids. Trimming left V 8 bases short and J 10 bases short, with 17 bases between. CDR1 is SGHTA, CDR2 FQGNSA, per germline. CDR3 amino acids: CASGDPQEGQYF. CDR3 DNA sequence: TGTGCCAGCGGGGACCCACAAGAGGGCCAGTACTTC.

On this clonotype itself: The germline gene is not matched at one end of the junction; a read error may be the cause. The genes are TRBV5-1 and TRBJ1-2; D uncertain. The CDR3 is made up of 14 amino acids. Germline V lookup: CDR1 SGHRS, CDR2 YFSETQ. CDR3 loop: CASSLNLGTDGYAF. Here the CDR3 DNA reads TGCGCCAGCAGCTTAAATCTCGGAACAGATGGCTACGCCTTC.

There are a few counts of this clonotype. V usage is TRBV6-2 or TRBV6-3 and J usage is TRBJ1-1; no clear D gene. Between the trimmed V and J ends, which lost 0 bases and 8 bases, there was a span of 10 bases. The V gene's germline CDR1 is MNHEY and CDR2 SVGEGT. This CDR3 has 13 amino acids. CDR3 sequence (DNA): TGTGCCAGCAGTTACTCCCCGATGAGGGAAGCTTTCTTT. The encoded protein is CASSYSPMREAFF.

There are many counts of this clonotype. Germline is not matched at one junction end, which may reflect a read error. V is TRBV9 and J is TRBJ2-7; D perhaps matches TRBD2 (6 bases). This CDR3 has 15 residues. Germline V gives CDR1 SGDLS, CDR2 YYNGEE. In DNA form, the CDR3 reads TGTGCCAGCAGCCGAGAGGGGACTCTCTCCTTCGAGCAGTACTTC. It yields the protein CASSREGTLSFEQYF.

This clonotype was counted at least ten times. This chain uses TRBV5-6 with TRBJ2-1; D gene ambiguous. Germline V gives CDR1 SGHDT, CDR2 YYEEEE. The CDR3 totals 12 residues. Trimming stripped 0 bases from V and 8 bases from J, with 6 bases between. The CDR3 bases are TGTGCCAGCAGCTTGGGGTTCGATGAGCAGTTCTTC. Residues: CASSLGFDEQFF. Looking up the rest from reference TRBV5-6 and TRBJ2-1 gives the full variable domain: DAGVTQSPTHLIKTRGQQVTLRCSPKSGHDTVSWYQQALGQGPQFIFQYYEEEERQRGNFPDRFSGHQFPNYSSELNVNALLLGDSALYLCASSLGFDEQFFGPGTRLTVL.

This clonotype was found many times. The chain is built from TRBV20-1 and TRBJ1-5; D might be TRBD1 (6 bases). The CDR3 consists of 16 residues. Germline V gives CDR1 DFQATT, CDR2 SNEGSKA (reference sequence). The germline V and J ends were trimmed by 3 bases and 0 bases, with 15 bases remaining between them. CDR3 region: CSASNAPGVSNQPQHF. CDR3 in DNA: TGCAGTGCTAGTAATGCTCCAGGGGTTAGCAATCAGCCCCAGCATTTT.

Ten or more counts support this clonotype. The chain is built from TRBV9 and TRBJ2-1; D is possibly TRBD1 or TRBD2 (5 bases each). Germline V gene lookup returns CDR1 SGDLS and CDR2 YYNGEE. V lost 2 bases and J lost 13, with 16 bases in between. The CDR3 contains 13 residues. The CDR3 DNA sequence: TGTGCCAGCAGCGTGACGCCCGGGACCGCTCAGTTCTTC. Protein: CASSVTPGTAQFF. Full variable domain (missing parts from reference TRBV9 and TRBJ2-1): DSGVTQTPKHLITATGQRVTLRCSPRSGDLSVYWYQQSLDQGLQFLIQYYNGEERAKGNILERFSAQQFPDLHSELNLSSLELGDSALYFCASSVTPGTAQFFGPGTRLTVL.

This clonotype was seen at least ten times. This chain uses TRBV5-1 with TRBJ2-1; 7 bases match TRBD2. The CDR3 sequence is 15 residues long. V dropped 4 bases and J dropped 0; count of bases not matched to a gene: 4. Germline V lookup: CDR1 SGHRS, CDR2 YFSETQ. The CDR3 loop reads CASSNGGTSYNEQFF. In nucleotides, the CDR3 is TGCGCCAGCAGCAACGGGGGGACCTCCTACAATGAGCAGTTCTTC.

The gene calls are TRBV5-6 and TRBJ2-1; D might be TRBD2 (5 bases). The V end was cut by 1 base, the J end by 9 bases, with 11 bases between. The CDR3 has 13 amino acids. Germline-derived CDR1 and CDR2 are SGHDT and YYEEEE. In nucleotides, the CDR3 is TGTGCCAGCAGCTTGTATAGTGCGGGTGAGCAGTTCTTC. It specifies CASSLYSAGEQFF.

This chain joins TRBV2 and TRBJ1-2; TRBD1 is a possible D gene (6 bases). Germline V gives CDR1 SNHLY, CDR2 FYNNEI. The CDR3 has 15 residues. V was cut by 10 bases and J by 8 bases, with 26 bases left in between. As DNA, the CDR3 is TGTGCCATCCCGTCGGGGACTAGCGGGGGGCTCGGCTACACCTTC. Its translation: CAIPSGTSGGLGYTF.

Of note for this clonotype: Because the CDR3 is missing its conserved closing phenylalanine or tryptophan, this is likely a read error. Because the CDR3's place on the DNA is in doubt, the DNA is left out and the CDR3 is given as listed by TCRdb. This chain's CDR3 is CASSVWTDNSPLPL. The chain couples TRBV9 to TRBJ1-6. The CDR3 is 14 residues long, ends included. CDR1 is SGDLS, CDR2 YYNGEE, per germline.

In this sample, this clonotype turned up many times. V gene TRBV20-1 combines with J gene TRBJ2-7; weak D call: TRBD2 (5 bases). The CDR3 runs 12 residues. The germline V gene encodes CDR1 DFQATT and CDR2 SNEGSKA (reference sequence). V shed 7 bases and J shed 2 bases, with 12 bases lying between them. The CDR3 bases are TGCAGTGTGCTAGCCGACCCCTACGAGCAGTACTTC. This codes for CSVLADPYEQYF.

With respect to this clonotype: The final CDR3 position lacks the conserved phenylalanine or tryptophan, pointing to a likely read error. This chain links TRBV20-1 with TRBJ1-1, with D perhaps matching TRBD1 (5 bases). This CDR3 contains 11 residues. V was trimmed by 2 bases and J by 4 bases, leaving 5 bases between them. Germline V CDR1 and CDR2: DFQATT, SNEGSKA (reference sequence). The CDR3 region has the DNA TGCAGTGCTAGACAGGGCACTGAAGCTTTCCTT. This codes for CSARQGTEAFL.

This clonotype has at least ten counts. This chain connects TRBV11-2 to TRBJ2-7; weak D call: TRBD2 (5 bases). V lost 2 bases and J lost 3, with 11 bases in between. The CDR3 covers 14 residues. CDR1 and CDR2 (germline): SGHAT, FQNNGV. The CDR3, as DNA: TGTGCCAGCAGCTTAATGCCGGGAAACTACGAGCAGTACTTC. This translates into CASSLMPGNYEQYF.